This T cell receptor (beta chain) is drawn from a study of Ad26.COV2.S vaccination and SARS-CoV-2 variants. Overall study: The donor belonged to the COV1001 Ad26.COV2.S trial arm. Ad26.COV2.S, an intramuscular injection, was given once or twice 56 days apart.

This clone was detected only once. V lost 5 bases to trimming and J lost 5 bases, with 20 bases between them. CDR1 and CDR2 (germline): SGHRS, YFSETQ. CDR3 length: 15 amino acids. Only in-frame clones appear in the TCRdb table, and some are missing; sequencing was by immunoSEQ multiplex PCR. The sample gives roughly 700,000 clones, around 92% of which show up once; roughly 1.5% is in the top ten. Treatment defined: 15 to 20 received Ad26.COV2.S at low or high dose, single or two shots; about 5 received placebo; per-sample allocation not given. All samples were drawn on day 63, counting from the first vaccine or placebo injection.

The specimen comprised peripheral blood, sampled in a trial of Ad26.COV2.S vaccine versus placebo. The rearrangement joins TRBV5-1 to TRBJ2-7; D unclear. The sequence was obtained from a person aged 18 to 59 who received the Ad26.COV2.S COVID-19 vaccine or a placebo. CDR3 sequence: CASSRARPRVDEQYF. In DNA form, the CDR3 reads TGCGCCAGCAGTCGCGCTAGGCCACGGGTGGACGAGCAGTACTTC.